Below are 30 T cell receptor beta chains sequenced from a single sample in a study of metastatic and nonmetastatic thyroid tumors. Every patient was untreated before thyroid surgery. TCRdb used MiXCR to call clones anew from the PCR reads. This table has some 69,000 clones, over 12% appearing once. Material: blood. These receptors all stem from a male donor with papillary thyroid cancer or a benign thyroid nodule (not recorded which). Some clones in this sample may be carry-over from other donors' samples.

The chain uses TRBV6-1 and TRBJ2-2; D might be TRBD1 (5 bases). Trimming took off 6 bases at V and 7 bases at J, with 18 bases between the two ends. This CDR3 has 15 residues. The germline V gene has CDR1 MNHNS and CDR2 SASEGT. In DNA, the CDR3 is TGTGCCAGCAGGAACAGGTGGCTCGACTTCGGGGAGCTGTTTTTT. Protein: CASRNRWLDFGELFF.

In its sample, this clone was seen a few times. The V gene is TRBV6-5, the J gene TRBJ1-1; possible D gene TRBD1, 6 bases. The CDR3 totals 13 residues. Looked up from germline, CDR1 is MNHEY and CDR2 is SVGAGI. V gave up 1 base and J gave up 5 bases, with 8 bases separating them. CDR3 sequence (DNA): TGTGCCAGCAGTTACTACAGGGAGACTGAAGCTTTCTTT. As protein: CASSYYRETEAFF.

This clone was observed at least ten times. This chain links TRBV15 with TRBJ2-7, with 8 nucleotides matching TRBD1. The CDR3 is made up of 15 amino acids. Per germline, CDR1 LNHNV and CDR2 YYDKDF (reference sequence). Germline trimming cut 0 bases from V and 2 bases from J; bases unmatched to any gene: 3. DNA of the CDR3: TGTGCCACCAGCAGAGACAGGGGGCGAACCTACGAGCAGTACTTC. This encodes CATSRDRGRTYEQYF.

The table lists this clone with many counts. This rearrangement joins TRBV29-1 to TRBJ1-1; D may be TRBD1 (6 bases). Germline assignment: CDR1 SQVTM and CDR2 ANQGSEA. CDR3 length: 13 amino acids. Trimming removed 7 bases at V and 0 bases at J, with 12 bases between. This CDR3 is CSATGSMNTEAFF. The CDR3 region has the DNA TGCAGCGCTACAGGGAGTATGAACACTGAAGCTTTCTTT. The whole variable domain, filled in from reference TRBV29-1 and TRBJ1-1, reads SAVISQKPSRDICQRGTSLTIQCQVDSQVTMMFWYRQQPGQSLTLIATANQGSEATYESGFVIDKFPISRPNLTFSTLTVSNMSPEDSSIYLCSATGSMNTEAFFGQGTRLTVV.

J is TRBJ2-7 and V is TRBV6-1, with D perhaps given as TRBD1 or TRBD2 (5 bases each). The V and J ends lost 1 base and 6 bases respectively, with 16 bases between them. This CDR3 is built from 15 residues. The germline gives CDR1 MNHNS, CDR2 SASEGT. Written as DNA, the CDR3 is TGTGCCAGCAGTGAAGTTGGGCTGGGGACGGGCGAGCAGTACTTC. Encoded protein: CASSEVGLGTGEQYF.

In its sample, this clone was seen many times. V is TRBV6-1 and J is TRBJ1-2, with 9 bases matching TRBD1. This CDR3 contains 15 residues. The V gene end was trimmed by 6 bases and the J gene end by 4 bases; junction bases not matched to a gene: 9. Germline lookup yields CDR1 MNHNS and CDR2 SASEGT. In DNA form, the CDR3 reads TGTGCCAGCAGAGTCAACAGGGGGCAGAGCTATGGCTACACCTTC. This sequence encodes CASRVNRGQSYGYTF.

The table lists this clone with a few counts. The junction and the germline gene differ at one end; a read error may be behind it. The gene calls are TRBV28 and TRBJ2-2; no definite D call. This CDR3 has 14 amino acids. CDR1 and CDR2 from the germline V gene are MDHEN and SYDVKM. CDR3 amino acids: CASSTRTGSTELFF. CDR3 sequence (DNA): TGTGCCAGCAGTACCCGGACGGGCAGCACAGAGCTGTTCTTT.

This clone turned up a few times. The V gene is TRBV6-1, the J gene TRBJ1-6, with a possible D match to TRBD1 (5 bases). The CDR3 length is 14 residues. Germline CDR1 is MNHNS and CDR2 is SASEGT. Deletions cut 2 bases from V and 7 bases from J, with 9 bases between. Written as DNA, the CDR3 is TGTGCCAGCAGTGAAAGGGGATACAATTCACCCCTCCACTTT. It is translated as CASSERGYNSPLHF.

This clone came up a few times. A much more abundant neighbour one base away suggests this may be a read error. In DNA form, the CDR3 reads TGCGCCAGCAGCCACACACTAGCGGTGAAAGAGACCCAGTACTTC. It translates to CASSHTLAVKETQYF. The V call is TRBV4-1, the J call TRBJ2-5, with TRBD2 matching 8 bases. The CDR3 loop spans 15 amino acids. Trimming cost V 3 bases and J 3 bases; bases outside gene matches: 6. Germline CDR1 MGHRA, CDR2 YSYEKL.

This clone came up many times. The chain carries TRBV12-3 or TRBV12-4 and TRBJ2-3; 8 bases match TRBD1. V gave up 5 bases and J gave up 1 base; unmatched junction bases: 5. This CDR3 has 15 residues. The CDR3 region is CASSPGGAGTDTQYF. CDR3 nucleotides: TGTGCCAGCAGTCCAGGGGGCGCGGGCACAGATACGCAGTATTTT.

This clone was picked up many times. CDR3 sequence: CASSSPTSGSPIPPYEQYV. CDR3 sequence (DNA): TGTGCCAGCAGCTCCCCAACTAGCGGGAGTCCGATCCCCCCCTACGAGCAGTACGTC. The chain employs TRBV7-3 and TRBJ2-7, with 11 bases lining up with TRBD2. V shed 4 bases and J 2 bases; nucleotides not matched to a gene: 16. The germline V gene encodes CDR1 SGHTA and CDR2 FQGTGA. CDR3 size: 19 residues.

This clone was counted many times. The rearrangement links TRBV10-3 to TRBJ2-1, with 10 bases lining up with TRBD2. V lost 6 bases to trimming and J lost 5 bases; unmatched junction nucleotides: 7. The CDR3 runs to 15 residues. From germline, CDR1 is ENHRY and CDR2 SYGVKD. This CDR3 reads CAIRFSSGGDNEQFF. The CDR3 DNA sequence: TGTGCCATCAGATTCTCTAGCGGGGGAGACAATGAGCAGTTCTTC.

This clone was picked up many times. V usage is TRBV7-2 and J usage is TRBJ1-5; TRBD1 agrees at 7 bases. V lost 5 bases and J lost 7; bases outside the gene matches: 5. The CDR3 loop spans 13 amino acids. The germline gives CDR1 SGHTA, CDR2 FQGNSA. The CDR3 DNA follows: TGTGCCAGCAGCATGACAGGGTTACAGCCCCAGCATTTT. Its protein product is CASSMTGLQPQHF.

This clone was found many times. The chain is built from TRBV20-1 and TRBJ2-7; the D is unclear. Germline V lookup: CDR1 DFQATT, CDR2 SNEGSKA (reference sequence). The CDR3 length is 14 residues. V lost 1 base to trimming and J lost 0 bases, with 10 bases between them. DNA for the CDR3: TGCAGTGCTAGAGCAGTGGAAAGCTCCTACGAGCAGTACGTC. Its translation: CSARAVESSYEQYV.

This clone was seen more than once but under ten times. The chain combines TRBV28 with TRBJ2-2; unclear D gene. Germline CDR1 MDHEN, CDR2 SYDVKM. The CDR3 runs 16 residues. Trimming removed 5 bases at V and 8 bases at J, with 21 bases between. The CDR3 here is CASSLSPRTVSGELFF. CDR3 nucleotide sequence: TGTGCCAGCAGTCTAAGTCCTAGAACCGTGTCGGGGGAGCTGTTTTTT.

This clone appeared many times. The chain has TRBV6-1 and TRBJ2-2, with D possibly being TRBD2 (5 bases). V lost 6 bases, J lost 0 bases, and 14 bases lay in between. CDR1 is MNHNS, CDR2 SASEGT, per germline. The CDR3 is 16 residues long. CDR3 nucleotide sequence: TGTGCCAGCAGAGAACTAGTATCTTCGAACACCGGGGAGCTGTTTTTT. It is translated as CASRELVSSNTGELFF.

This clone was found many times. The chain links TRBV20-1 to TRBJ1-3, with a weak D call TRBD1 (5 bases). In germline, CDR1 is DFQATT, CDR2 SNEGSKA (reference sequence). The CDR3 has 13 residues. V was pared by 3 bases and J by 0 bases, with 6 bases between. In nucleotides, the CDR3 is TGCAGTGCTAGCAGGGACTCTGGAAACACCATATATTTT. Residues: CSASRDSGNTIYF.

This clone was counted many times. The chain employs TRBV6-1 and TRBJ1-3; D is unresolved. V was shortened by 0 bases and J by 0 bases, with 9 bases between the two germline ends. Per germline, CDR1 MNHNS and CDR2 SASEGT. CDR3 length: 16 residues. CDR3 sequence (DNA): TGTGCCAGCAGTGAAGCGTGGTCCAACTCTGGAAACACCATATATTTT. This codes for CASSEAWSNSGNTIYF.

At least ten counts were recorded for this clone. V usage is TRBV4-3 and J usage is TRBJ2-7, with D perhaps matching TRBD1 or TRBD2 (6 bases each). Germline V lookup: CDR1 LGHNA, CDR2 YSLEER. Deletions cut 0 bases from V and 4 bases from J, with 13 bases between. This CDR3 comprises 15 residues. CDR3 residues: CASSQDRGGRYEQYF. CDR3 sequence (DNA): TGCGCCAGCAGCCAAGATCGAGGGGGGAGGTACGAGCAGTACTTC.

This clone was seen at least ten times. V and J are TRBV27 and TRBJ2-1, with TRBD2 matching over 10 bases. In germline, CDR1 is MNHEY, CDR2 SMNVEV (reference sequence). This CDR3 is 14 amino acids long. J lost 9 bases, V lost 7 bases, and 9 bases had no gene match. CDR3 residues: CASTRTSGISEQFF. In DNA form, the CDR3 reads TGTGCCAGCACCAGGACTAGCGGTATCAGTGAGCAGTTCTTC.

There are many counts of this clone. The J gene is TRBJ1-6, the V gene TRBV19; the D gene is possibly TRBD1 (5 bases). Germline V gene lookup returns CDR1 LNHDA and CDR2 SQIVND (reference sequence). The CDR3 loop spans 14 amino acids. V was shortened by 8 bases and J by 9 bases, with 17 bases between the two germline ends. CDR3 DNA sequence: TGTGCCAGTTCACTTTACGTGCAGGGTTCACCCCTCCACTTT. Encoded protein: CASSLYVQGSPLHF.

This clone was recorded at least ten times. The V and J genes are TRBV29-1 and TRBJ1-1; D may be TRBD1 (6 bases). The CDR3 spans 15 residues. The germline V gene encodes CDR1 SQVTM and CDR2 ANQGSEA. The V gene lost 0 bases and the J gene lost 0 bases, with 11 bases spanning the gap. DNA of the CDR3: TGCAGCGTTGAAGATAACAGGGTGCTGAACACTGAAGCTTTCTTT. Translated, it gives CSVEDNRVLNTEAFF. Based on the CDR3 plus reference TRBV29-1 and TRBJ1-1, the full variable domain is SAVISQKPSRDICQRGTSLTIQCQVDSQVTMMFWYRQQPGQSLTLIATANQGSEATYESGFVIDKFPISRPNLTFSTLTVSNMSPEDSSIYLCSVEDNRVLNTEAFFGQGTRLTVV.

The chain employs TRBV13 and TRBJ2-3; either TRBD1 or TRBD2 may supply D (6 bases each). This CDR3 has 15 residues. Germline assignment: CDR1 PRHDT and CDR2 FYEKMQ (reference sequence). The ends were cut back, 5 bases at V and 0 bases at J, with 12 bases in the middle. CDR3 in amino acids: CASSHGGGSTDTQYF. CDR3 in DNA: TGTGCCAGCAGCCATGGAGGGGGTAGCACAGATACGCAGTATTTT.

This clone was found many times. V gene TRBV7-3 combines with J gene TRBJ1-1, with D unclear. The ends were cut back, 0 bases at V and 0 bases at J, with 11 bases in the middle. The CDR3 loop spans 16 amino acids. Germline V lookup: CDR1 SGHTA, CDR2 FQGTGA. CDR3 protein: CASSLTGGRMNTEAFF. CDR3 coding DNA: TGTGCCAGCAGCTTAACGGGAGGGAGGATGAACACTGAAGCTTTCTTT.

The chain carries TRBV3-1 and TRBJ2-2; 13 bases agree with TRBD2. With 3 bases clipped from V and 1 base from J, the junction kept 2 bases outside the gene matches. Germline CDR1 and CDR2: LGHDT and YNNKEL (reference sequence). The CDR3 consists of 17 residues. CDR3 DNA sequence: TGTGCCAGCAGCCATCGGACTAGCGGGAGGAACACCGGGGAGCTGTTTTTT. This encodes CASSHRTSGRNTGELFF.

This clone was counted ten times or more. The CDR3 is CSARGRATSTDTQYF. CDR3 nucleotides: TGCAGTGCTAGGGGAAGAGCCACAAGCACAGATACGCAGTATTTT. The chain uses TRBV20-1 and TRBJ2-3, with D hard to call. Per germline, CDR1 DFQATT and CDR2 SNEGSKA (reference sequence). Trimming took off 3 bases at V and 0 bases at J, with 13 bases between the two ends. This CDR3 is 15 amino acids long.

This sequence joins TRBV10-3 and TRBJ2-1, with D possibly TRBD2 on 5 matching bases. CDR1 is ENHRY, CDR2 SYGVKD, per germline. V was pared by 7 bases and J by 8 bases, with 18 bases between. CDR3 length: 14 amino acids. CDR3 residues: CAIISSNTRHEQFF. The CDR3 DNA sequence: TGTGCCATCATTTCATCAAACACTAGGCATGAGCAGTTCTTC.

This clone was seen ten or more times. This chain links TRBV6-1 with TRBJ1-3; 7 bases agree with TRBD1. With V trimmed by 10 bases and J by 0 bases, 15 bases remained unmatched. The CDR3 length is 17 residues. Per the germline V gene, CDR1 is MNHNS and CDR2 is SASEGT. The CDR3 DNA is TGTGCCATAACTTCCGGGACAGCGCTTTTCTCTGGAAACACCATATATTTT. It codes for CAITSGTALFSGNTIYF.

This clone was counted ten times or more. The CDR3 DNA sequence: TGTGCCAGCAGCTTAGGACAGGGACGTTCACCCCTCCACTTT. Encoded protein: CASSLGQGRSPLHF. The chain uses TRBV7-2 and TRBJ1-6; 7 nucleotides line up with TRBD1. Germline lookup yields CDR1 SGHTA and CDR2 FQGNSA. CDR3 length: 14 amino acids. Trimming removed 1 base from V and 9 bases from J; junction bases left unmatched: 3.

Many counts were recorded for this clone. The rearrangement joins TRBV4-1 to TRBJ2-1; 10 nucleotides align to TRBD2. CDR1 and CDR2 (germline): MGHRA, YSYEKL. The CDR3 is 15 residues long. V was clipped by 2 bases and J by 2 bases; unmatched bases: 0. The CDR3 sequence: CASSQSGRAYNEQFF. CDR3 bases: TGCGCCAGCAGCCAAAGCGGGAGGGCCTACAATGAGCAGTTCTTC.